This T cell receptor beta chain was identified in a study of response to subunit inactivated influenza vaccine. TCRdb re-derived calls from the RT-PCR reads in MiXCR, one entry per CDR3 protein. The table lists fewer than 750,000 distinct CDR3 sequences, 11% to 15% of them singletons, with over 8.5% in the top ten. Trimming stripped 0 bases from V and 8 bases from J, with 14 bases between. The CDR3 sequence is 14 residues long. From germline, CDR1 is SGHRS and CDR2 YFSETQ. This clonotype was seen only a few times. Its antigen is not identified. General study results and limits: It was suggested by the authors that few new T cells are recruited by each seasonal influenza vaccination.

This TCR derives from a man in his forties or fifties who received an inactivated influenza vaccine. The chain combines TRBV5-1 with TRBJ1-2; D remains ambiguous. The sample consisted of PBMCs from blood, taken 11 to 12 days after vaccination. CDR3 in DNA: TGCGCCAGCAGCTTGGATTGGGGAAATCGGGGCTACACCTTC. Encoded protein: CASSLDWGNRGYTF.